This is a list of T cell receptor beta chains from one sample in a study of blood T cell repertoires in COVID-19. Here immunoSEQ multiplex PCR was the method, and the copy in TCRdb shows in-frame clones only, minus some. The profile shows about 140,000 clones, roughly four fifths of them singletons. Sequencing was done on a sample of peripheral blood. These receptors came from a woman older than 75 in a cohort sampled during active or convalescent COVID-19. Each CDR3 is given with its conserved first and last residue. Fields, in order: CDR3 length, V gene, clone size, J gene, D gene, CDR3 protein, CDR3 DNA. The D gene is left open where the match is weak. Only part of the rows carry a size: once, few, many, or a class if the clone is expanded.

12,TRBV6-6,-,TRBJ2-3,-,CASSLRADTQYF,TGTGCCAGCAGTCTCCGCGCAGATACGCAGTATTTT
14,TRBV3-1/TRBV3-2,-,TRBJ1-1,-,CASSHQSADTEAFF,TGTGCCAGCAGCCACCAATCCGCGGACACTGAAGCTTTCTTT
15,TRBV7-9,few,TRBJ1-3,TRBD1,CASSTTGGSGNTIYF,TGTGCCAGCAGCACTACAGGGGGCTCTGGAAACACCATATATTTT
14,TRBV12-5,-,TRBJ1-2,-,CASGLERGGYGYTF,TGTGCTAGTGGTTTGGAAAGGGGAGGCTATGGCTACACCTTC
16,TRBV27,-,TRBJ2-2,TRBD1,CASSSPGTGYTGELFF,TGTGCCAGCAGCAGTCCCGGGACAGGATACACCGGGGAGCTGTTTTTT
16,TRBV6-6,-,TRBJ2-3,TRBD2,CASSYSGLAGEDTQYF,TGTGCCAGCAGTTACTCGGGACTAGCGGGGGAAGATACGCAGTATTTT
16,TRBV7-3,-,TRBJ2-1,TRBD2,CASSPTRSGGGNEQFF,TGTGCCAGCAGCCCCACCCGTAGCGGGGGAGGCAATGAGCAGTTCTTC
16,TRBV28,-,TRBJ2-1,TRBD2,CASSLASGVSYNEQFF,TGTGCCAGCAGTTTGGCTAGCGGGGTATCCTACAATGAGCAGTTCTTC
13,TRBV3-1/TRBV3-2,-,TRBJ1-4,-,CASSHRVREKLFF,TGTGCCAGCAGCCACAGGGTGAGGGAAAAACTGTTTTTT
14,TRBV7-2,-,TRBJ2-3,TRBD1,CASSEDRGADTQYF,TGTGCCAGCTCCGAGGACAGGGGCGCAGATACGCAGTATTTT
14,TRBV2,-,TRBJ2-7,TRBD1,CASKTSGQGGEQYF,TGTGCCAGCAAGACCTCTGGACAGGGAGGCGAGCAGTACTTC
14,TRBV28,-,TRBJ2-3,-,CASSLFTLSNTQYF,TGTGCCAGCAGTTTATTTACGCTGAGTAATACGCAGTATTTT
12,TRBV20-1,-,TRBJ2-1,-,CSASYGAREQFF,TGCAGTGCTAGTTATGGGGCCAGGGAGCAGTTCTTC
18,TRBV7-3,-,TRBJ2-6,-,CASSFRDKVNSGANVLTF,TGTGCCAGCAGCTTCCGGGACAAAGTTAACTCTGGGGCCAACGTCCTGACTTTC
16,TRBV9,-,TRBJ1-3,-,CASSARLTGPGNTIYF,TGTGCCAGCAGCGCGCGCTTAACAGGACCTGGAAACACCATATATTTT
14,TRBV6-2/TRBV6-3,-,TRBJ1-2,-,CASSYAQGFGGYTF,TGTGCCAGCAGTTACGCCCAGGGGTTTGGTGGCTACACCTTC
14,TRBV19,-,TRBJ2-3,TRBD2,CASSSRGDTDTQYF,TGTGCCAGTAGTTCCCGGGGGGACACAGATACGCAGTATTTT
16,TRBV6-5,-,TRBJ2-1,TRBD2,CASSSGTSGTYNEQFF,TGTGCCAGCAGTTCCGGGACTAGCGGTACCTACAATGAGCAGTTCTTC